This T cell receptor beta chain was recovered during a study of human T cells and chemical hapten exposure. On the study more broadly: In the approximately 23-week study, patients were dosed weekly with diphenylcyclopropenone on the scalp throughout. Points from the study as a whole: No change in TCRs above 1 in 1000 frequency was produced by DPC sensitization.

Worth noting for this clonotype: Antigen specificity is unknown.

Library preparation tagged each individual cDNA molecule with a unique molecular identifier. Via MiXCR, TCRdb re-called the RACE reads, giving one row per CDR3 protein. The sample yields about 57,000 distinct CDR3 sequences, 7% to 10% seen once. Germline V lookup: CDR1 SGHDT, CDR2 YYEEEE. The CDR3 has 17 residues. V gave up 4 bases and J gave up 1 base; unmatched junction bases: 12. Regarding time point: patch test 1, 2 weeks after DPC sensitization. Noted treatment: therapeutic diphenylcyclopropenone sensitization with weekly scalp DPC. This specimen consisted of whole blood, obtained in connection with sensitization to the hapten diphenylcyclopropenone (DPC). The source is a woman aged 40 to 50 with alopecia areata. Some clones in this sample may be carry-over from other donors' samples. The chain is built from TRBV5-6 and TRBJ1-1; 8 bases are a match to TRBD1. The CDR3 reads CASSPPRGPIPNTEAFF. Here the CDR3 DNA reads TGTGCCAGCAGCCCGCCCAGGGGGCCAATACCGAACACTGAAGCTTTCTTT. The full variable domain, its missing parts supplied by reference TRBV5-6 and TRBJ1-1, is DAGVTQSPTHLIKTRGQQVTLRCSPKSGHDTVSWYQQALGQGPQFIFQYYEEEERQRGNFPDRFSGHQFPNYSSELNVNALLLGDSALYLCASSPPRGPIPNTEAFFGQGTRLTVV.